Listed here are 17 T cell receptor beta chains from one sample, sequenced in a study of blood T cell repertoires in COVID-19. Measured with immunoSEQ multiplex PCR; TCRdb has only the in-frame clones, and not every one. The sample shows around 200,000 clones, about 85% of them seen only once. Material: PBMCs or T cells enriched from blood (not recorded which). These receptors all stem from a man aged 40-50 years who had recovered from COVID-19.

The rearrangement joins TRBV21-1 to TRBJ1-5. TRBV21-1 is annotated as a pseudogene. This CDR3 has 17 amino acids. Here the CDR3 reads CASSKEEGRLDNQPQHF. The CDR3 nucleotides read TGTGCCAGCAGCAAAGAGGAGGGTAGATTGGACAATCAGCCCCAGCATTTT.

The chain links TRBV6-5 to TRBJ1-2; a weak D match, TRBD1 (5 bases). CDR3 length: 14 residues. V was cut by 0 bases and J by 2 bases, with 7 bases left in between. Germline CDR1 MNHEY, CDR2 SVGAGI. The CDR3, as DNA: TGTGCCAGCAGTTACTCGGAGGGGAACTATGGCTACACCTTC. Encoded protein: CASSYSEGNYGYTF.

The CDR3 region is CASSPYAQPPNEQFF. CDR3 DNA: TGTGCCAGCAGCCCGTACGCACAGCCCCCCAATGAGCAGTTCTTC. J is TRBJ2-1 and V is TRBV7-3; D gene unclear. The CDR3 extends over 15 amino acids. CDR1 and CDR2 (germline): SGHTA, FQGTGA. The ends were cut back, 5 bases at V and 6 bases at J, with 17 bases in the middle.

This chain connects TRBV18 to TRBJ2-1; TRBD2 aligns across 10 bases. Trimming cost V 4 bases and J 6 bases; bases outside gene matches: 3. Germline assignment: CDR1 KGHSH and CDR2 LQKENI. The CDR3 consists of 14 residues. The CDR3 sequence is CASSLSSGSNEQFF. The CDR3 DNA is TGTGCCAGCTCACTGTCTAGCGGGAGCAATGAGCAGTTCTTC. The variable domain in full, with the rest retrieved from reference TRBV18 and TRBJ2-1, is NAGVMQNPRHLVRRRGQEARLRCSPMKGHSHVYWYRQLPEEGLKFMVYLQKENIIDESGMPKERFSAEFPKEGPSILRIQQVVRGDSAAYFCASSLSSGSNEQFFGPGTRLTVL.

The chain combines TRBV19 with TRBJ2-5, with 15 bases matching TRBD2. Germline V gives CDR1 LNHDA, CDR2 SQIVND (reference sequence). V was clipped by 6 bases and J by 6 bases; unmatched bases: 5. This CDR3 comprises 15 residues. CDR3 sequence (DNA): TGTGCCAGTAGGTCCGGGACTAGCGGGAGGAAGACCCAGTACTTC. Amino acid sequence: CASRSGTSGRKTQYF.

The genes are TRBV5-1 and TRBJ2-7; D might be TRBD2 (6 bases). Germline V lookup: CDR1 SGHRS, CDR2 YFSETQ. V lost 4 bases and J lost 5, with 19 bases in between. The CDR3 is 15 amino acids. The CDR3 sequence is CASSAWRGLGNEQYF. DNA for the CDR3: TGCGCCAGCAGCGCCTGGAGGGGTTTGGGGAACGAGCAGTACTTC.

This chain links TRBV13 with TRBJ2-2; 8 bases line up with TRBD1. The trim removed 3 bases at V and 4 bases at J, leaving 4 bases unmatched. CDR1 and CDR2 from the germline V gene are PRHDT and FYEKMQ (reference sequence). The CDR3 covers 15 residues. CDR3 DNA: TGTGCCAGCAGCTTCAGGGGGCACGGCACCGGGGAGCTGTTTTTT. This codes for CASSFRGHGTGELFF.

The V and J genes are TRBV12-3 or TRBV12-4 and TRBJ2-7; D gene unclear. V gave up 6 bases and J gave up 4 bases, with 7 bases separating them. The CDR3 contains 11 residues. The CDR3 DNA sequence: TGTGCCAGCAGCACAGAGTACGAGCAGTACTTC. It translates to CASSTEYEQYF.

This clone turned up a few times. The chain combines TRBV7-8 with TRBJ2-7; 9 bases agree with TRBD1. The junction had 2 bases not matched to a gene; V was cut back by 5 bases and J by 6 bases. Germline V gives CDR1 SGHVS, CDR2 FQNEAQ. The CDR3 loop spans 12 amino acids. Here the CDR3 DNA reads TGTGCCAGCAGCCCGGACAGGGGCGAGCAGTACTTC. Protein: CASSPDRGEQYF.

The gene calls are TRBV13 and TRBJ2-7, with 12 bases fitting TRBD2. The CDR3 contains 17 residues. Germline CDR1 PRHDT, CDR2 FYEKMQ (reference sequence). With V trimmed by 8 bases and J by 1 base, 12 bases remained unmatched. The CDR3 sequence: CASSGHPTSGRSYEQYF. The CDR3 DNA follows: TGTGCCAGCTCGGGACATCCCACTAGCGGGAGGTCCTACGAGCAGTACTTC.

This sequence joins TRBV3-1 (or the pseudogene TRBV3-2) and TRBJ2-5; TRBD2 matches at 7 bases. The V and J ends lost 0 bases and 5 bases, in that order; junction bases with no gene match: 12. Germline CDR1 reads LGHDT; CDR2 reads YNNKEL (reference sequence). The CDR3 is made up of 17 amino acids. This CDR3 is CASSQEFAGEVGETQYF. CDR3 nucleotide sequence: TGTGCCAGCAGCCAAGAGTTTGCGGGAGAGGTCGGTGAGACCCAGTACTTC.

The J gene is TRBJ1-5, the V gene TRBV2; a weak D match, TRBD1 (5 bases). Germline CDR1 reads SNHLY; CDR2 reads FYNNEI. V was trimmed by 1 base and J by 5 bases, leaving 12 bases between them. The length of the CDR3 is 15 residues. This CDR3 reads CASSEEGIGDQPQHF. CDR3 nucleotide sequence: TGTGCCAGCAGTGAAGAGGGGATAGGGGATCAGCCCCAGCATTTT.

This sequence joins TRBV2 and TRBJ1-1; D gene unclear. The CDR3 is made up of 15 amino acids. With 3 bases removed from V and 7 bases from J, the gap between germline ends came to 18 bases. The germline CDR1 and CDR2 sequences are SNHLY and FYNNEI. CDR3 in amino acids: CASSDRGGGQIEAFF. DNA of the CDR3: TGTGCCAGCAGTGACAGAGGAGGTGGTCAGATTGAAGCTTTCTTT.

The rearrangement uses TRBV4-1 and TRBJ1-6, with D tentatively TRBD1 (6 bases). V lost 1 base to trimming and J lost 7 bases, with 11 bases between them. The germline V gene has CDR1 MGHRA and CDR2 YSYEKL. CDR3 length equals 15 residues. The CDR3 region has the DNA TGCGCCAGCAGCCAAGGGGGGCCAGCCAATTCACCCCTCCACTTT. Encoded protein: CASSQGGPANSPLHF.

Only a few counts were recorded for this clone. V gene TRBV9 combines with J gene TRBJ1-5, with D hard to call. Trimming pared 0 bases from V and 5 bases from J, leaving 6 bases between. Germline V CDR1 and CDR2: SGDLS, YYNGEE. The CDR3 has 13 amino acids. The CDR3 protein is CASSVGTDQPQHF. The DNA of the CDR3 is TGTGCCAGCAGCGTAGGGACTGATCAGCCCCAGCATTTT. The full variable domain, rest sourced from reference TRBV9 and TRBJ1-5, is DSGVTQTPKHLITATGQRVTLRCSPRSGDLSVYWYQQSLDQGLQFLIQYYNGEERAKGNILERFSAQQFPDLHSELNLSSLELGDSALYFCASSVGTDQPQHFGDGTRLSIL.

This clone showed up just once. The chain links TRBV7-2 to TRBJ1-5, with D possibly being TRBD1 (6 bases). CDR1 is SGHTA and CDR2 is FQGNSA in the germline V gene. The CDR3 totals 15 residues. Trimming left V 1 base short and J 6 bases short, with 13 bases between. In nucleotides, the CDR3 is TGTGCCAGCAGCTTAGGTACGACAGGTATTCAGCCCCAGCATTTT. Encoded protein: CASSLGTTGIQPQHF. The entire variable domain, with the rest obtained from reference TRBV7-2 and TRBJ1-5, is as follows: GAGVSQSPSNKVTEKGKDVELRCDPISGHTALYWYRQSLGQGLEFLIYFQGNSAPDKSGLPSDRFSAERTGGSVSTLTIQRTQQEDSAVYLCASSLGTTGIQPQHFGDGTRLSIL.

This clone appeared a few times. The chain recombines TRBV4-2 with TRBJ2-5; 7 positions match TRBD1. J lost 0 bases, V lost 0 bases, and 1 base had no gene match. CDR1 is LGHNA and CDR2 is YNFKEQ in the germline V gene. This CDR3 contains 15 residues. The CDR3 DNA is TGTGCCAGCAGCCAAGAACAGGGGAACCAAGAGACCCAGTACTTC. This encodes CASSQEQGNQETQYF.